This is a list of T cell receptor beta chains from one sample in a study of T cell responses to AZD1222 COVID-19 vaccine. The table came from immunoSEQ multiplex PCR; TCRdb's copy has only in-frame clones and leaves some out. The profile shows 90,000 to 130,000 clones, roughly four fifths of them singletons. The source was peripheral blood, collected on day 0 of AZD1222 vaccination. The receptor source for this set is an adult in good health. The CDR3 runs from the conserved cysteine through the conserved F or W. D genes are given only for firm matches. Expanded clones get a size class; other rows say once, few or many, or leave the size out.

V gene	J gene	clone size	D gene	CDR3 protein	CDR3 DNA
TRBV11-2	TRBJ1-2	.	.	CASSLLQGMTPEYYGYTF	TGTGCCAGCAGCTTACTACAGGGTATGACGCCTGAATACTATGGCTACACCTTC
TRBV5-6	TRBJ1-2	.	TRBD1	CASSLDRGRFGYGYTF	TGTGCCAGCAGCTTGGACAGGGGGCGCTTTGGCTATGGCTACACCTTC
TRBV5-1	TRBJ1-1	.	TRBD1	CASSLGQTNTEAFF	TGCGCCAGCAGCCTGGGACAGACGAACACTGAAGCTTTCTTT
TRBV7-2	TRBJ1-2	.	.	CASSLGEDRGYTF	TGTGCCAGCAGCTTAGGTGAAGACCGTGGCTACACCTTC
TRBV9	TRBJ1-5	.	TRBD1	CASSLGTGGNSNQPQHF	TGTGCCAGCAGCCTTGGGACAGGGGGTAATAGCAATCAGCCCCAGCATTTT
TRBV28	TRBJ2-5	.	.	CASSLGVGKETQYF	TGTGCCAGCAGTTTAGGTGTAGGGAAAGAGACCCAGTACTTC
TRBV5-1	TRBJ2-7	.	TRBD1	CASSEYRGRNEQYF	TGCGCCAGCAGCGAGTACAGGGGAAGGAACGAGCAGTACTTC
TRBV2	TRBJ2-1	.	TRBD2	CASSGLAEILFF	TGTGCCAGCAGTGGACTAGCGGAGATACTGTTCTTC
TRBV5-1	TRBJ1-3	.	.	CASSSQLGGNTIYF	TGCGCCAGCAGCTCACAGTTAGGGGGAAACACCATATATTTT
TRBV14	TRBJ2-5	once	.	CASSQVEETQYF	TGTGCCAGCAGCCAAGTGGAGGAGACCCAGTACTTC
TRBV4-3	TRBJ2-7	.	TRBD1	CASSQAPGTGYEQYF	TGCGCCAGCAGCCAAGCCCCGGGGACAGGGTACGAGCAGTACTTC
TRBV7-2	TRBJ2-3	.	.	CASSRTAGSTDTQYF	TGTGCCAGCAGCCGGACAGCGGGCAGCACAGATACGCAGTATTTT
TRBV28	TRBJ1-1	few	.	CASGRDGGAFF	TGTGCCAGCGGACGGGACGGGGGGGCTTTCTTT
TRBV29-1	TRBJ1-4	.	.	CSVEDRVGRLGKLFF	TGCAGCGTTGAAGATCGAGTGGGGCGGCTAGGAAAACTGTTTTTT
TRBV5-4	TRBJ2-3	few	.	CASSLATGGLGDTQYF	TGTGCCAGCAGCTTGGCCACGGGGGGCCTAGGAGATACGCAGTATTTT
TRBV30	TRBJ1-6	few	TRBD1	CAWSVGDRDRSPLHF	TGTGCCTGGAGTGTAGGGGACAGGGATAGGTCACCCCTCCACTTT
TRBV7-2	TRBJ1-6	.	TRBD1	CASSPPGTVNSPLHF	TGTGCCAGCAGCCCCCCCGGGACAGTAAATTCACCCCTCCACTTT
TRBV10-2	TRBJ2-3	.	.	CASSTGSGADTQYF	TGCGCCAGCAGTACAGGTTCGGGGGCAGATACGCAGTATTTT
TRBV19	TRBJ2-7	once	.	CASSRRPTSYEQYF	TGTGCCAGTAGTAGACGGCCGACCTCCTACGAGCAGTACTTC
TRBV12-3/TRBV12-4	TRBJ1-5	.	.	CASTPDGNQPQHF	TGTGCCAGCACCCCGGACGGAAATCAGCCCCAGCATTTT
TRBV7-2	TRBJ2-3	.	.	CASSLDQITDTQYF	TGTGCCAGCAGCTTAGATCAGATCACAGATACGCAGTATTTT
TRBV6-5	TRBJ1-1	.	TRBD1	CASSGTGVNTEAFF	TGTGCCAGCAGCGGGACAGGAGTAAACACTGAAGCTTTCTTT
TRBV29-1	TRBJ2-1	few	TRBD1	CSVPGQGGNEQFF	TGCAGCGTGCCGGGACAGGGTGGGAATGAGCAGTTCTTC
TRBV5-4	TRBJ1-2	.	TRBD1	CASSLGTGGVYGYTF	TGTGCCAGCAGTTTAGGGACAGGGGGGGTCTATGGCTACACCTTC
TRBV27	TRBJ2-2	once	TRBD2	CASSLSTSGANPPGELFF	TGTGCCAGCAGTTTATCAACTAGCGGGGCTAACCCACCCGGGGAGCTGTTTTTT
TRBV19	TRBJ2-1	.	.	CASSIGAIGGNEQFF	TGTGCCAGTAGTATAGGGGCTATTGGAGGCAATGAGCAGTTCTTC
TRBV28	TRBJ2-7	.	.	CASTGTRAGWGEQYF	TGTGCCAGCACCGGCACAAGGGCCGGGTGGGGGGAGCAGTACTTC
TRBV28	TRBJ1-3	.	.	CASRSHNTIYF	TGTGCCAGCAGGAGCCATAACACCATATATTTT
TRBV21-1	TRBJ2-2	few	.	CASSNGYSGRAANTGELFF	TGTGCCAGCAGCAACGGGTATAGCGGGAGGGCCGCGAACACCGGGGAGCTGTTTTTT
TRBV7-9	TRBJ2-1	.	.	CASSPQGLALNEQFF	TGTGCCAGCAGCCCACAGGGTCTCGCCCTCAATGAGCAGTTCTTC
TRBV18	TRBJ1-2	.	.	CASSPNREGNYGYTF	TGTGCCAGCTCGCCCAACAGGGAGGGGAACTATGGCTACACCTTC
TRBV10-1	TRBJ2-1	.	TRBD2	CASRATSGEQFF	TGCGCCAGCAGGGCGACTAGCGGGGAGCAGTTCTTC
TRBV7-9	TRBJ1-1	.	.	CASSLHGDTEAFF	TGTGCCAGCAGCTTACACGGGGACACTGAAGCTTTCTTT
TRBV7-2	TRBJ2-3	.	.	CASSLSQGPGDTQYF	TGTGCCAGCAGCTTAAGTCAGGGTCCGGGAGATACGCAGTATTTT
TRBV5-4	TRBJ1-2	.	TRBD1	CASSSQGVYGYTF	TGTGCCAGCAGCTCTCAGGGGGTCTATGGCTACACCTTC
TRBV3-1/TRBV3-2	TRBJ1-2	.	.	CASSQDWLQSETNYGYTF	TGTGCCAGCAGCCAAGATTGGCTACAGAGCGAGACTAACTATGGCTACACCTTC
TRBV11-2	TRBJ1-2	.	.	CASRPTGYQGYGYTF	TGTGCCAGCAGGCCAACGGGGTATCAAGGCTATGGCTACACCTTC
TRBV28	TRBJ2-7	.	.	CASSYQTRAEQYF	TGTGCCAGCAGTTACCAGACCCGGGCCGAGCAGTACTTC
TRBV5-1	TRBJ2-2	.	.	CASSLDSGLGDTGELFF	TGCGCCAGCAGCTTGGATTCAGGGCTCGGGGACACCGGGGAGCTGTTTTTT
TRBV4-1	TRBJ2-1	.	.	CASSQGGFQGGNEQFF	TGCGCCAGCAGCCAAGGAGGCTTTCAAGGTGGCAATGAGCAGTTCTTC
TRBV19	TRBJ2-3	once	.	CASSWQTTDTQYF	TGTGCCAGTAGTTGGCAAACCACAGATACGCAGTATTTT
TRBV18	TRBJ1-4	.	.	CASSPALGPSEKLFF	TGTGCCAGCTCACCGGCCCTGGGCCCTTCTGAAAAACTGTTTTTT
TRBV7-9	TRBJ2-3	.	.	CAGQQGGGTDTQYF	TGTGCCGGACAACAGGGGGGGGGCACAGATACGCAGTATTTT
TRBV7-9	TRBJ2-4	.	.	CASSLGGVLAKNIQYF	TGTGCCAGCAGCTTAGGAGGGGTCTTAGCCAAAAACATTCAGTACTTC
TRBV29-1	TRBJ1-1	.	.	CSVVLGPTEAFF	TGCAGCGTTGTATTGGGCCCCACTGAAGCTTTCTTT